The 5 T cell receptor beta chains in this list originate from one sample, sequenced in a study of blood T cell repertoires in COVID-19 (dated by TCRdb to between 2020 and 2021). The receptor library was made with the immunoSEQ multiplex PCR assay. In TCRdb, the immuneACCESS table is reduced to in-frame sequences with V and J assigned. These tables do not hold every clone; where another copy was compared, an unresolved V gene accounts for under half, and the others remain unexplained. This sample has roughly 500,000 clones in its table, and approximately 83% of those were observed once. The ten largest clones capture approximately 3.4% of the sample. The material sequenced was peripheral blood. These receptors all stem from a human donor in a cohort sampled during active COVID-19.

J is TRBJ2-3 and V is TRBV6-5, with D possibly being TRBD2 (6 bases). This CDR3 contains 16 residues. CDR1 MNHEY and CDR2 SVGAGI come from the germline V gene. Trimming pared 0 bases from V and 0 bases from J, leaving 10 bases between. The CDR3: CASSYSTGTSTDTQYF. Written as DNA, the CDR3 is TGTGCCAGCAGTTACTCGACCGGGACTAGCACAGATACGCAGTATTTT.

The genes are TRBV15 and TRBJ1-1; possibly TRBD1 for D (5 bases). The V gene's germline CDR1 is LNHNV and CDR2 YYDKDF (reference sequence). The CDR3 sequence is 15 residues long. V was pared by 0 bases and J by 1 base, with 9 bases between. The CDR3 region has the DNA TGTGCCACCAGCAGAGATACGGGGGGGAACACTGAAGCTTTCTTT. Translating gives CATSRDTGGNTEAFF.

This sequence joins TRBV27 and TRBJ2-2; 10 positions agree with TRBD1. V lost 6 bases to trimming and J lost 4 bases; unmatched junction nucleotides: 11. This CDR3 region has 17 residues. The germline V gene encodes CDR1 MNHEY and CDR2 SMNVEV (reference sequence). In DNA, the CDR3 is TGTGCCAGCAGAACACGGGGGACAGGGGTTATCACCGGGGAGCTGTTTTTT. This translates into CASRTRGTGVITGELFF.

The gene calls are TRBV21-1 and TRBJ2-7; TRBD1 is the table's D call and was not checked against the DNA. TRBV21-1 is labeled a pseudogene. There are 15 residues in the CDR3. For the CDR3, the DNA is TGTGCCAGCATTCCATTCAGGGGGCCCACCTACGAGCAGTACTTC. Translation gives CASIPFRGPTYEQYF.

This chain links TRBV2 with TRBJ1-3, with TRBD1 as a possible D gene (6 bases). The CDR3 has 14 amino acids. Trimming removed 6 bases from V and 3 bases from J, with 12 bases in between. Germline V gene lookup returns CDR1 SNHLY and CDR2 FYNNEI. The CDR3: CASRQGTYGNTIYF. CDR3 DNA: TGTGCCAGCAGGCAGGGGACGTATGGAAACACCATATATTTT.